The source of this T cell receptor (beta chain) is a study of T cell responses to AZD1222 COVID-19 vaccine. Overall study results and limits: Reportedly, nearly half the spike-specific TCRs target unmutated variant regions. Donors in the cohort were predominantly white British and more often female, and clonal diversity was possibly underestimated.

TCRdb keeps only in-frame clones here, not all; method: immunoSEQ multiplex PCR. The repertoire holds about 160,000 clones, with 89% as singletons. Notes on this clone: The antigen is not known.

There are 15 residues in the CDR3. The germline V gene encodes CDR1 LGHNA and CDR2 YNFKEQ. V shed 1 base and J 2 bases; nucleotides not matched to a gene: 2. Sequenced here: peripheral blood, sampled on day 0 of AZD1222 vaccination. The clonotype was recovered from an adult in good health. This sequence joins TRBV4-2 and TRBJ2-7; 10 nucleotides agree with TRBD2. The CDR3 loop reads CASSQGTSGAYEQYF. In nucleotides, the CDR3 is TGTGCCAGCAGCCAAGGGACTAGCGGAGCCTACGAGCAGTACTTC.